This T cell receptor (beta chain) was recovered during a study of monozygotic twins with inflammatory bowel disease (dated by TCRdb to the late 2010s). Background for the entire study: In total, around 28 monozygotic twin pairs made up the full study: 19 Danish pairs, all IBD-discordant, plus nine German pairs, of which four were IBD-concordant and five were IBD-discordant. The search for disease-associated traits relied mainly on comparing, within discordant pairs, IBD patients with their genetically identical healthy co-twins. Each individual had, on average, about 151 000 unique TCRalpha sequences and 181 000 unique TCRbeta sequences available for analysis. General findings and caveats noted by the study authors: Different T cell subtypes could not be distinguished in the analysis. Differing immunosuppressive treatments among patients may have added background noise and inter-individual variability to the repertoires. Concordant and discordant twins showed no difference in repertoire similarity, possibly because of limited statistical power. No single strong signal or clonotype linked to IBD turned up in the results, so the idea that one exists was not supported. TCRbeta repertoire diversity, by inverse Simpson index, was decreased in IBD patients compared with their healthy co-twins. IBD patients shared fewer clonotypes with other individuals than healthy twins did, most markedly in patients showing signs of disease activity.

Worth noting for this clonotype: What this receptor recognizes is not known.

In the germline V gene (reference sequence), CDR1 corresponds to GTSNPN and CDR2 to SVGIG. From the cysteine through the phenylalanine, the CDR3 covers 12 amino acids. No DNA sequence was recorded. From each donor, a roughly 2.3 ml peripheral blood sample was collected into PAXgene tubes and stored at -80 degrees C. Total RNA was isolated from whole blood with the PAXgene blood miRNA kit on an automated QIAcube, without T cell sorting. Peripheral blood from monozygotic twin pairs, either concordant or discordant for inflammatory bowel disease, underwent deep TCRalpha and TCRbeta repertoire profiling that used unique molecular barcoding. Smoking habits were recorded for all twin pairs, with individuals classified as current, former or never smokers. Library preparation used 5' RACE. Each TCR library was prepared from 3,000 to 4,000 ng of total RNA. For each sample, cDNA was synthesized in eight separate reactions using SMARTScribe reverse transcriptase. During cDNA synthesis, unique molecular identifiers containing a 6-nucleotide sample barcode were introduced by template switching. TCRalpha and TCRbeta cDNA was amplified by two nested PCRs of 16 and 9 cycles, with bead purification after each PCR. Before amplification, the cDNA was both treated with uracil DNA-glycosylase and purified with the QIAquick PCR purification kit. In the second PCR, Illumina TruSeq-compatible adapters and sample-specific barcodes were added. Library quality and concentration were checked on TapeStation and Qubit, and libraries were pooled at about 5 ng each. The pooled libraries were sequenced with 2 x 100 bp reads and custom sequencing primers on an Illumina HiSeq2500 single-index Rapid Run. For the original study's pipeline: PCR and sequencing errors were corrected by UMI-based consensus assembly using MiGEC version 1.2.6. MiXCR version 2.1.1 was used for V(D)J alignment, clonotype assembly and CDR3 extraction. To normalise gene usage, clonotype sharing and MAIT/NKT TCR abundance, the top 1000, 10 000 and 20 000 clonotypes in each sample were analysed. Diversity was computed as the inverse Simpson index with the vegan R package after downsampling to 27 000 UMIs. Statistical testing used paired Mann-Whitney U tests on the discordant twin pairs and applied Benjamini-Hochberg correction for multiple testing. Each entry corresponds to one CDR3 protein sequence from reads that TCRdb reprocessed, and DNA is not given. The V and J calls here are based on TCRdb, not the publication. This sample's table contains some 99,000 distinct CDR3 sequences. The ten largest clones take up 9.5% to 15% of the sample.

The V gene is TRBV30 and the J gene is TRBJ2-5; no DNA is available, so the TRBD1 call from TCRdb remains unchecked. This receptor was identified in a human donor with ulcerative colitis or Crohn's disease, or a healthy co-twin of an affected twin (not recorded which). Sequenced sample: blood. For the CDR3, the sequence is CAWSWGGETQYF. The CDR3 plus the reference TRBV30 and TRBJ2-5 genes for the other parts give the full variable domain: SQTIHQWPATLVQPVGSPLSLECTVEGTSNPNLYWYRQAAGRGLQLLFYSVGIGQISSEVPQNLSASRPQDRQFILSSKKLLLSDSGFYLCAWSWGGETQYFGPGTRLLVL.